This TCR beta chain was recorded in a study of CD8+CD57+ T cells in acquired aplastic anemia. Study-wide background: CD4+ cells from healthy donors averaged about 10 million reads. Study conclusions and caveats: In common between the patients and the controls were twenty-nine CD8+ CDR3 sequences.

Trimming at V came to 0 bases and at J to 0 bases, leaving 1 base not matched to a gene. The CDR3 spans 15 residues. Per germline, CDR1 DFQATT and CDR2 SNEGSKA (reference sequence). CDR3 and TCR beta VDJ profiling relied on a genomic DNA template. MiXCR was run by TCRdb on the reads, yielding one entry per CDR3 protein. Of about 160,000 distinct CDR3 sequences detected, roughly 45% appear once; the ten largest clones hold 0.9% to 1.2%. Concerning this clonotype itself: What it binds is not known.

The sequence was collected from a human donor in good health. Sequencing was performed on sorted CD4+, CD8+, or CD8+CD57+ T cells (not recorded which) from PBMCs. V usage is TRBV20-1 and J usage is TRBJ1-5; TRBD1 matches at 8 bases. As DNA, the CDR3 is TGCAGTGCTAGAGAACAGGGGGTTAGCAATCAGCCCCAGCATTTT. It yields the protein CSAREQGVSNQPQHF.